This record concerns one TCR beta chain sequence. This sample's treatment: around 19 received Ad26.COV2.S at low or high dose, single or two shots; 5 received placebo; per-sample allocation not given. The samples date from day 63 after the first vaccine or placebo injection. As its vector, the vaccine had Ad26, which expressed Wuhan-strain SARS-CoV-2 spike. The source of the sample is a study of Ad26.COV2.S vaccination and SARS-CoV-2 variants. On the study more broadly: Dosing was one shot or two shots 56 days apart.

V lost 7 bases and J lost 2; bases outside the gene matches: 11. Per germline, CDR1 SGDLS and CDR2 YYNGEE. This CDR3 region has 15 residues. The assay was immunoSEQ multiplex PCR, and TCRdb's table has in-frame clones only and misses some. The sample contains 400,000 to 500,000 clones, 75% to 90% of which appear only once. The sequence was collected from a person aged 18-65 years who received the Ad26.COV2.S COVID-19 vaccine or a placebo. The V and J genes are TRBV9 and TRBJ1-2, with 7 bases fitting TRBD1. The starting material was peripheral blood, obtained in a trial of Ad26.COV2.S vaccine versus placebo. CDR3 in DNA: TGTGCCAGCGGGCAGACGACAGGGACGAACTATGGCTACACCTTC. Translated, it gives CASGQTTGTNYGYTF.